A single sample is the source of the 21 T cell receptor beta chains below, sequenced in a study of cytomegalovirus exposure and HLA in healthy donors. This PCR relied on a set of 60 Vbeta primers and 13 Jbeta primers. Some clones are missing from TCRdb's copy, which holds only in-frame ones; the method was immunoSEQ multiplex PCR. The table shows some 130,000 clones, with around 70% occurring only once. The sequencing input was PBMCs. The receptor source for this set is a young man in good health and CMV-seropositive.

V gene TRBV4-2 combines with J gene TRBJ1-5, with a weak D call TRBD1 (5 bases). The CDR3 is 16 amino acids. Per germline, CDR1 LGHNA and CDR2 YNFKEQ. V gave up 0 bases and J gave up 2 bases, with 11 bases separating them. In DNA, the CDR3 is TGTGCCAGCAGCCAAGATATGGGGGAGGGCAATCAGCCCCAGCATTTT. It yields the protein CASSQDMGEGNQPQHF.

This clone was detected a few times. V and J are TRBV7-6 and TRBJ2-5; TRBD1 agrees at 8 bases. Germline V gene sequence: CDR1 SGHVS, CDR2 FNYEAQ. Trimming cost V 5 bases and J 1 base; bases outside gene matches: 6. The CDR3 spans 15 residues. CDR3 sequence reads: CASSIPGQGQETQYF. DNA of the CDR3: TGTGCCAGCAGCATACCCGGACAGGGCCAAGAGACCCAGTACTTC.

V gene TRBV5-1 combines with J gene TRBJ2-7, with TRBD2 matching over 7 bases. The CDR3 spans 14 residues. Germline CDR1 and CDR2: SGHRS and YFSETQ. The junction had 5 bases not matched to a gene; V was cut back by 0 bases and J by 5 bases. The CDR3 region has the DNA TGCGCCAGCAGCTTGGTTACTAGCGCAAACGAGCAGTACTTC. Its translation is CASSLVTSANEQYF. The whole variable domain, filled in from reference TRBV5-1 and TRBJ2-7, reads KAGVTQTPRYLIKTRGQQVTLSCSPISGHRSVSWYQQTPGQGLQFLFEYFSETQRNKGNFPGRFSGRQFSNSRSEMNVSTLELGDSALYLCASSLVTSANEQYFGPGTRLTVT.

In its sample, this clone was seen a few times. This sequence joins TRBV7-9 and TRBJ2-2; 11 bases agree with TRBD1. The CDR3 has 14 amino acids. Per germline, CDR1 SEHNR and CDR2 FQNEAQ (reference sequence). V was clipped by 8 bases and J by 6 bases; unmatched bases: 5. This CDR3 is CASFGTGGSGELFF. CDR3 bases: TGTGCCAGCTTTGGGACAGGGGGTTCCGGGGAGCTGTTTTTT.

This chain links TRBV15 with TRBJ2-1; possibly TRBD2 for D (6 bases). The CDR3 spans 14 residues. V was shortened by 0 bases and J by 12 bases, with 15 bases between the two germline ends. Germline CDR1 and CDR2: LNHNV and YYDKDF (reference sequence). The DNA for the CDR3 is TGTGCCACCAGCAGAGATAGGGCCTCCGGGGGGCAGTTCTTC. As protein: CATSRDRASGGQFF. The full variable domain, in which reference TRBV15 and TRBJ2-1 provide the parts outside the CDR3, is DAMVIQNPRYQVTQFGKPVTLSCSQTLNHNVMYWYQQKSSQAPKLLFHYYDKDFNNEADTPDNFQSRRPNTSFCFLDIRSPGLGDTAMYLCATSRDRASGGQFFGPGTRLTVL.

In its sample, this clone was seen once. The gene calls are TRBV19 and TRBJ2-1; 7 nucleotides align to TRBD2. The V and J ends lost 9 bases and 0 bases, in that order; junction bases with no gene match: 17. Germline CDR1 LNHDA, CDR2 SQIVND (reference sequence). The CDR3 is 18 residues long. The CDR3 DNA sequence: TGTGCCAGGGGCGGGAGTAATCTATGGATGGGCTCCTACAATGAGCAGTTCTTC. Translated, it gives CARGGSNLWMGSYNEQFF.

The table lists this clone with a few counts. The chain carries TRBV28 and TRBJ2-5, with D possibly being TRBD2 (5 bases). The CDR3 covers 16 residues. The germline V gene encodes CDR1 MDHEN and CDR2 SYDVKM. Trimming pared 3 bases from V and 5 bases from J, leaving 19 bases between. CDR3 nucleotide sequence: TGTGCCAGCAGTTTCTTCGGACTTTGGATTTGGGAGACCCAGTACTTC. Its protein product is CASSFFGLWIWETQYF.

The chain links TRBV10-2 to TRBJ2-7; tentatively, D is TRBD2 (5 bases). V lost 9 bases, J lost 0 bases, and 15 bases lay in between. Germline-derived CDR1 and CDR2 are WSHSY and SAAADI. This CDR3 has 14 amino acids. The CDR3, as DNA: TGCGCCAGTAACCGGGGTCCAAGCTCCTACGAGCAGTACTTC. It codes for CASNRGPSSYEQYF.

The gene calls are TRBV7-2 and TRBJ2-5; 13 nucleotides line up with TRBD2. The V gene end was trimmed by 3 bases and the J gene end by 2 bases; junction bases not matched to a gene: 6. Germline V lookup: CDR1 SGHTA, CDR2 FQGNSA. The CDR3 length is 17 residues. The CDR3 loop is CASSLVGTSGTQETQYF. The CDR3, as DNA: TGTGCCAGCAGCTTGGTCGGGACTAGCGGGACACAAGAGACCCAGTACTTC.

The J gene is TRBJ1-2, the V gene TRBV9; D gene unclear. Germline CDR1 and CDR2: SGDLS and YYNGEE. V lost 3 bases to trimming and J lost 2 bases, with 11 bases between them. The CDR3 has 14 residues. Here the CDR3 reads CASSANTVNYGYTF. CDR3 DNA: TGTGCCAGCAGCGCTAATACAGTGAACTATGGCTACACCTTC.

The rearrangement joins TRBV6-5 to TRBJ2-5; D is unresolved. Looked up from germline, CDR1 is MNHEY and CDR2 is SVGAGI. The CDR3 consists of 14 residues. V shed 0 bases and J shed 0 bases, with 5 bases lying between them. DNA for the CDR3: TGTGCCAGCAGTTACTCAGCGTACCAAGAGACCCAGTACTTC. Its translation is CASSYSAYQETQYF.

The chain combines TRBV6-5 with TRBJ2-7, with D possibly being TRBD2 (5 bases). The CDR3 is made up of 13 amino acids. V lost 6 bases, J lost 2 bases, and 11 bases lay in between. Per the germline V gene, CDR1 is MNHEY and CDR2 is SVGAGI. For the CDR3, the DNA is TGTGCCAGCAGCGTAAATAGCGCCTACGAGCAGTACTTC. As protein: CASSVNSAYEQYF.

This clone was seen more than once but under ten times. The chain employs TRBV10-3 and TRBJ2-2, with D tentatively TRBD1 (6 bases). Trimming removed 11 bases from V and 0 bases from J, with 13 bases in between. Per the germline V gene, CDR1 is ENHRY and CDR2 is SYGVKD. CDR3 length equals 14 residues. The CDR3 sequence: CAASGVANTGELFF. The CDR3, as DNA: TGTGCCGCCTCAGGGGTAGCGAACACCGGGGAGCTGTTTTTT.

V gene TRBV7-2 combines with J gene TRBJ1-2; TRBD1 matches 8 bases. After removal of 3 bases from V and 6 bases from J, the junction contained 6 bases not matched to a gene. Germline V gene lookup returns CDR1 SGHTA and CDR2 FQGNSA. The CDR3 has 14 amino acids. CDR3 DNA sequence: TGTGCCAGCAGCTTGACAGGGGCAGGAGATGGCTACACCTTC. The encoded protein is CASSLTGAGDGYTF.

The rearrangement joins TRBV12-5 to TRBJ2-5; a possible D gene is TRBD1 (6 bases). This CDR3 is 12 amino acids long. V gave up 4 bases and J gave up 4 bases, with 7 bases separating them. CDR1 and CDR2 from the germline V gene are LGHNT and FRNRAP. The CDR3 spells CASGSRGETQYF. In DNA, the CDR3 is TGTGCTAGTGGTTCCAGGGGAGAGACCCAGTACTTC.

The sample holds a few counts of this clone. The rearrangement joins TRBV7-9 to TRBJ1-2; 7 nucleotides align to TRBD1. This CDR3 contains 15 residues. The V and J ends lost 5 bases and 6 bases, in that order; junction bases with no gene match: 12. Germline V lookup: CDR1 SEHNR, CDR2 FQNEAQ (reference sequence). The CDR3 DNA reads as TGTGCCAGCAGCCCTCAGGGGGTGCTTGGCGATGGCTACACCTTC. Amino acids: CASSPQGVLGDGYTF.

The chain carries TRBV11-2 and TRBJ2-2; unclear D gene. V lost 1 base and J 6 bases, leaving 9 bases between the germline ends. CDR3 size: 14 residues. The germline V gene has CDR1 SGHAT and CDR2 FQNNGV. CDR3 sequence (DNA): TGTGCCAGCAGCTTAGGGAGAACGGCCGGGGAGCTGTTTTTT. Protein sequence: CASSLGRTAGELFF.

J is TRBJ2-7 and V is TRBV28; 10 positions match TRBD1. Germline values: CDR1 MDHEN, CDR2 SYDVKM. V gave up 4 bases and J gave up 2 bases; unmatched junction bases: 11. This CDR3 has 17 residues. CDR3 region: CASSSRMDRGAPYEQYF. The CDR3 bases are TGTGCCAGCAGTTCCAGGATGGACAGGGGGGCCCCCTACGAGCAGTACTTC.

V is TRBV7-3 and J is TRBJ2-1; 8 positions match TRBD2. The length of the CDR3 is 16 residues. Germline CDR1 reads SGHTA; CDR2 reads FQGTGA. The ends lost 5 bases at V and 3 bases at J; junction bases unmatched: 9. CDR3 in DNA: TGTGCCAGCAGCGCCCGACTAGCGAGTCACTACAATGAGCAGTTCTTC. Translated, it gives CASSARLASHYNEQFF.

The chain recombines TRBV2 with TRBJ2-1; possibly TRBD2 for D (5 bases). Trimming stripped 8 bases from V and 0 bases from J, with 17 bases between. Germline loops: CDR1 SNHLY, CDR2 FYNNEI. The CDR3 has 16 residues. CDR3 loop: CASGGGLPYSYNEQFF. Here the CDR3 DNA reads TGTGCCAGCGGCGGTGGACTGCCCTACTCCTACAATGAGCAGTTCTTC.

The chain employs TRBV10-1 and TRBJ1-5, with 8 bases matching TRBD1. V shed 3 bases and J 2 bases; nucleotides not matched to a gene: 15. The CDR3 is made up of 19 amino acids. Germline loops: CDR1 WNHNN, CDR2 SYGVQD (reference sequence). The CDR3 coding sequence is TGCGCCAGCAGTGACCTGGACAGGGAGCCCCCTTGGTGCAATCAGCCCCAGCATTTT. It translates to CASSDLDREPPWCNQPQHF.